This T cell receptor beta chain was sequenced in a study of cytomegalovirus exposure and HLA in healthy donors. General study points: Some V segments (TRBV6-2 and TRBV6-3 among them) were excluded as indistinguishable.

In regard to this clone: Its antigen is still unknown.

In the PCR, 60 Vbeta and 13 Jbeta primers were used. Sequencing was performed with immunoSEQ multiplex PCR; in TCRdb, only in-frame clones are kept and a portion is missing. The sample lists some 84,000 clones; roughly 64% were seen once. The length of the CDR3 is 13 residues. CDR1 is MNHEY, CDR2 SVGAGI, per germline. The V end was cut by 2 bases, the J end by 3 bases, with 6 bases between. Sequenced: PBMCs. The chain combines TRBV6-5 with TRBJ2-3; D is unclear. The TCR was taken from a woman in her thirties or forties in good health and CMV-seropositive. CDR3 DNA sequence: TGTGCCAGCAGTTACCCCGGGACAGATACGCAGTATTTT. The encoded protein is CASSYPGTDTQYF.